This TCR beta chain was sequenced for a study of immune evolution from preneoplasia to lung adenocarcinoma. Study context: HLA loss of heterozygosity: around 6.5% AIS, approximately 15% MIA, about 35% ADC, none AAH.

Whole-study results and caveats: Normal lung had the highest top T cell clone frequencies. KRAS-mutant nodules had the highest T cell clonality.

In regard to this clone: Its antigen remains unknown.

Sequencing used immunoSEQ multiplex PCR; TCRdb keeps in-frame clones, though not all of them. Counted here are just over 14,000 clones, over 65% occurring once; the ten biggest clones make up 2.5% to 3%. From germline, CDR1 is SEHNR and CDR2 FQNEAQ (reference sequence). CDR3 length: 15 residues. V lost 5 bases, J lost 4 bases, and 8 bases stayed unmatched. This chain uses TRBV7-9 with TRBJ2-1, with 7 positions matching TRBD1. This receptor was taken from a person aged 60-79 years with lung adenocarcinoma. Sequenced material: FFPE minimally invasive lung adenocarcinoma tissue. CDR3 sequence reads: CASSLGVTGYNEQFF. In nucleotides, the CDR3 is TGTGCCAGCAGCCTAGGGGTGACAGGGTACAATGAGCAGTTCTTC.